These 11 T cell receptor beta chains were sequenced from one sample in a study of CD8+ T cells in alopecia areata. Regarding treatment: oral pan-JAK inhibitor, 5-10 mg twice daily. As the sequencing template, cDNA was produced by extracting RNA and reverse transcribing it. The data were produced by immunoSEQ multiplex PCR, yet TCRdb's version contains in-frame clones alone and is incomplete. The sample consists of some 190,000 clones, 51% of them appearing once. The sequencing used CD8+ T cells sorted from blood, collected at roughly week 52, from a patient treated with tofacitinib. The receptors come from a human donor with alopecia areata.

This clone was counted a few times. The chain links TRBV7-9 to TRBJ1-1, with no clear D. The CDR3 has 12 amino acids. Per germline, CDR1 SEHNR and CDR2 FQNEAQ (reference sequence). With 2 bases removed from V and 10 bases from J, the gap between germline ends came to 11 bases. The CDR3 loop is CASSLFGVGAFF. The DNA of the CDR3 is TGTGCCAGCAGCTTATTTGGGGTTGGAGCTTTCTTT.

CDR3 region: CASSPRGSTYEQYF. CDR3 coding DNA: TGTGCCAGCAGCCCAAGGGGCTCCACCTACGAGCAGTACTTC. J is TRBJ2-7 and V is TRBV7-2, with D maybe TRBD1 (5 bases). The germline V and J ends were trimmed by 5 bases and 2 bases, with 13 bases remaining between them. The germline V gene has CDR1 SGHTA and CDR2 FQGNSA. This CDR3 contains 14 residues.

V and J are TRBV7-2 and TRBJ2-1, with 7 bases aligning to TRBD2. V gave up 1 base and J gave up 3 bases; unmatched junction bases: 6. Germline CDR1 SGHTA, CDR2 FQGNSA. This CDR3 comprises 16 residues. The CDR3 DNA reads as TGTGCCAGCAGCTTAGGGTCGGGGGGTGGCTACAATGAGCAGTTCTTC. Translated: CASSLGSGGGYNEQFF.

A single count supports this clone. The chain recombines TRBV6-1 with TRBJ2-6; maybe TRBD1 (6 bases). V lost 4 bases and J 0 bases, leaving 7 bases between the germline ends. This CDR3 is built from 15 residues. Germline loops: CDR1 MNHNS, CDR2 SASEGT. Here the CDR3 reads CASSGGHSGANVLTF. The CDR3 DNA is TGTGCCAGCAGTGGGGGACACTCTGGGGCCAACGTCCTGACTTTC.

The chain carries TRBV5-6 and TRBJ2-7, with TRBD1 identical over 7 bases. The CDR3 runs to 14 residues. Trimming at V came to 2 bases and at J to 2 bases, leaving 4 bases not matched to a gene. Germline assignment: CDR1 SGHDT and CDR2 YYEEEE. DNA for the CDR3: TGTGCCAGCAGCTTTATGACAGGGACCTACGAGCAGTACTTC. The encoded protein is CASSFMTGTYEQYF.

CDR3 nucleotides: TGTGCCAGCAGCCAAGATGGGTCCTGGCGGGAGGGGACTGAAGCTTTCTTT. This translates into CASSQDGSWREGTEAFF. This rearrangement joins TRBV14 to TRBJ1-1; weak D call: TRBD1 (5 bases). Trimming removed 0 bases at V and 5 bases at J, with 19 bases between. The CDR3 covers 17 residues. Germline-derived CDR1 and CDR2 are SGHDN and FVKESK.

J is TRBJ1-5 and V is TRBV5-6; 9 bases are shared with TRBD1. With 1 base clipped from V and 2 bases from J, the junction kept 4 bases outside the gene matches. The CDR3 has 16 residues. CDR1 is SGHDT and CDR2 is YYEEEE in the germline V gene. CDR3 DNA: TGTGCCAGCAGCTTGAAGGACAGGGGAGGCAATCAGCCCCAGCATTTT. This sequence encodes CASSLKDRGGNQPQHF.

This chain links TRBV29-1 with TRBJ1-4; 7 bases are a match to TRBD1. This CDR3 spans 13 amino acids. After removal of 5 bases from V and 4 bases from J, the junction contained 4 bases not matched to a gene. Germline V gene data show CDR1 as SQVTM and CDR2 as ANQGSEA. The CDR3: CSVLTGRNEKLFF. DNA of the CDR3: TGCAGCGTTTTGACAGGGCGTAATGAAAAACTGTTTTTT.

This clone was found a few times. The V call is TRBV27, the J call TRBJ2-3; possibly TRBD1 for D (6 bases). Trimming stripped 2 bases from V and 4 bases from J, with 16 bases between. CDR1 is MNHEY, CDR2 SMNVEV, per germline (reference sequence). CDR3 size: 16 residues. CDR3 amino acids: CASSLMGAESADTQYF. As DNA, the CDR3 is TGTGCCAGCAGTTTAATGGGGGCGGAAAGTGCAGATACGCAGTATTTT.

This chain links TRBV27 with TRBJ2-5; tentative D call: TRBD2 (6 bases). Germline CDR1 MNHEY, CDR2 SMNVEV (reference sequence). V lost 6 bases to trimming and J lost 4 bases, with 15 bases between them. The CDR3 contains 14 residues. The CDR3 DNA follows: TGTGCCAGCAGCCCGGGGACTTCAGCAGAGACCCAGTACTTC. It translates to CASSPGTSAETQYF.

CDR3 residues: CASSQDVSYNEQFF. CDR3 nucleotide sequence: TGTGCCAGCAGCCAAGATGTAAGTTACAATGAGCAGTTCTTC. The rearrangement uses TRBV4-2 and TRBJ2-1; no firm D call. V was clipped by 0 bases and J by 4 bases, with 7 bases between them. The CDR3 is made up of 14 amino acids. CDR1 and CDR2 from the germline V gene are LGHNA and YNFKEQ.